Below are 18 T cell receptor beta chains sequenced from a single sample in a study of beta chain features in type 1 diabetes. Regarding the study as a whole: Researchers report that Type 1 diabetes patients had moderately but significantly shorter TCRB CDR3s across all four CD4+ subsets.

The antigens these receptors bind are not known. The authors reverse transcribed all of the isolated RNA, so sequencing captured expressed TCRB transcripts. Method: immunoSEQ multiplex PCR; TCRdb's copy keeps in-frame clones and lacks some. The sample lists 240,000 or so clones; just over 20% were seen once. Sequenced: naive CD4+ T cells from blood. The receptors derive from a middle-aged woman with type 1 diabetes.

This rearrangement joins TRBV7-2 to TRBJ1-2; 9 bases fit TRBD1. Germline loops: CDR1 SGHTA, CDR2 FQGNSA. The V gene end was trimmed by 6 bases and the J gene end by 3 bases; junction bases not matched to a gene: 5. This CDR3 has 14 residues. The CDR3 is CASSMGQGDYGYTF. The CDR3, as DNA: TGTGCCAGCAGTATGGGACAGGGCGACTATGGCTACACCTTC.

The chain has TRBV9 and TRBJ1-2; unclear D gene. Germline lookup yields CDR1 SGDLS and CDR2 YYNGEE. The V gene lost 0 bases and the J gene lost 7 bases, with 7 bases spanning the gap. This CDR3 contains 12 residues. In nucleotides, the CDR3 is TGTGCCAGCAGCGTAGGTTGGCTTGGCTACACCTTC. As protein: CASSVGWLGYTF.

The rearrangement joins TRBV7-6 to TRBJ1-5; 7 bases map to TRBD1. The germline V gene has CDR1 SGHVS and CDR2 FNYEAQ. The V gene end was trimmed by 5 bases and the J gene end by 3 bases; junction bases not matched to a gene: 10. The CDR3 totals 16 residues. CDR3 protein: CASSPAPGQTNQPQHF. The CDR3 DNA is TGTGCCAGCAGCCCCGCGCCGGGACAGACCAATCAGCCCCAGCATTTT.

The genes are TRBV7-3 and TRBJ2-1; 9 nucleotides match TRBD2. Germline V gives CDR1 SGHTA, CDR2 FQGTGA. V shed 3 bases, J shed 9 bases, and the junction held 6 bases outside the gene matches. The length of the CDR3 is 14 residues. The DNA of the CDR3 is TGTGCCAGCAGCTTGGGACTAGCTTTCACTGAGCAGTTCTTC. It is translated as CASSLGLAFTEQFF.

This rearrangement joins TRBV4-2 to TRBJ1-2, with TRBD1 matching over 8 bases. This CDR3 has 18 amino acids. Trimming took 1 base from V and 7 from J; bases not matched to a gene: 17. The germline gives CDR1 LGHNA, CDR2 YNFKEQ. The CDR3 DNA is TGTGCCAGCAGCCAAGGTGAAGGGACAGGCGATCGTGCTGGTGGCTACACCTTC. Its protein is CASSQGEGTGDRAGGYTF.

This clone was detected only a few times. The gene calls are TRBV18 and TRBJ1-2; D is ambiguous. The CDR3 is 14 amino acids. Trimming stripped 6 bases from V and 3 bases from J, with 14 bases between. Germline loops: CDR1 KGHSH, CDR2 LQKENI. The CDR3 protein is CASSPGGADYGYTF. The CDR3 bases are TGTGCCAGCTCCCCTGGAGGCGCCGACTATGGCTACACCTTC.

There are a few counts of this clone. The chain has TRBV7-9 and TRBJ2-5; TRBD1 matches 11 bases. This CDR3 region has 15 residues. V trimming: 4 bases; J trimming: 4 bases; junction bases outside the gene matches: 5. CDR1 is SEHNR and CDR2 is FQNEAQ in the germline V gene (reference sequence). The CDR3 sequence: CASSWGQGDVETQYF. The CDR3 nucleotides are TGTGCCAGCAGCTGGGGACAGGGGGACGTAGAGACCCAGTACTTC.

The chain carries TRBV6-5 and TRBJ1-1; D may be TRBD1 (5 bases). V lost 3 bases and J 5 bases, leaving 13 bases between the germline ends. CDR1 is MNHEY and CDR2 is SVGAGI in the germline V gene. This CDR3 region has 14 residues. The CDR3 spells CASSYKRRGTEAFF. The CDR3 DNA follows: TGTGCCAGCAGTTATAAGAGGAGGGGAACTGAAGCTTTCTTT.

V is TRBV4-3 and J is TRBJ2-3; 7 nucleotides align to TRBD2. Germline loops: CDR1 LGHNA, CDR2 YSLEER. This CDR3 spans 15 amino acids. Germline trimming cut 4 bases from V and 0 bases from J; bases unmatched to any gene: 4. CDR3 amino acids: CASSPRLASTDTQYF. The CDR3 region has the DNA TGCGCCAGCAGCCCTCGACTAGCTAGCACAGATACGCAGTATTTT.

The rearrangement joins TRBV19 to TRBJ1-2, with 7 positions matching TRBD1. From germline, CDR1 is LNHDA and CDR2 SQIVND (reference sequence). The ends lost 6 bases at V and 4 bases at J; junction bases unmatched: 5. The CDR3 length is 13 residues. CDR3 sequence (DNA): TGTGCCAGTAGAGGGACAGAGGGCTATGGCTACACCTTC. It translates to CASRGTEGYGYTF.

This chain connects TRBV30 to TRBJ2-5; 9 nucleotides align to TRBD1. The V gene's germline CDR1 is GTSNPN and CDR2 SVGIG (reference sequence). The CDR3 totals 16 residues. The V segment lost 4 bases and the J segment 3 bases; nucleotides outside the gene matches: 12. The chain's CDR3 is CAWTDRGRVLKETQYF. CDR3 bases: TGTGCCTGGACTGACAGGGGGAGGGTGCTAAAAGAGACCCAGTACTTC.

The chain has TRBV29-1 and TRBJ2-3; perhaps TRBD2 as D (7 bases). This CDR3 region has 14 residues. V was clipped by 1 base and J by 5 bases, with 13 bases between them. The V gene's germline CDR1 is SQVTM and CDR2 ANQGSEA. Written as DNA, the CDR3 is TGCAGCGTTGAAGGGCAGGGGAGGGGAGATACGCAGTATTTT. Encoded protein: CSVEGQGRGDTQYF.

The sample holds a few counts of this clone. The chain joins TRBV9 to TRBJ2-2; D is undetermined. V was shortened by 0 bases and J by 0 bases, with 6 bases between the two germline ends. This CDR3 region has 15 residues. From germline, CDR1 is SGDLS and CDR2 YYNGEE. CDR3 nucleotide sequence: TGTGCCAGCAGCGTAGCGGGTGCGAACACCGGGGAGCTGTTTTTT. Amino acid sequence: CASSVAGANTGELFF.

This chain uses TRBV19 with TRBJ1-2; 7 bases fit TRBD1. V shed 6 bases, J shed 4 bases, and the junction held 11 bases outside the gene matches. Germline CDR1 is LNHDA and CDR2 is SQIVND (reference sequence). CDR3 length: 15 amino acids. Here the CDR3 reads CASRPRDSGFYGYTF. DNA of the CDR3: TGTGCCAGTAGGCCCCGGGACAGCGGCTTCTATGGCTACACCTTC.

This clone was counted a few times. The rearrangement links TRBV9 to TRBJ2-5; possible D gene TRBD2, 6 bases. Germline V gives CDR1 SGDLS, CDR2 YYNGEE. V lost 3 bases, J lost 7 bases, and 16 bases lay in between. This CDR3 has 14 residues. In nucleotides, the CDR3 is TGTGCCAGCAGCGCTAGCGTCCCCGTTGGGACCCAGTACTTC. Amino acids: CASSASVPVGTQYF.

This clone appeared a few times. This chain uses TRBV2 with TRBJ1-2; D unclear. Germline V gene lookup returns CDR1 SNHLY and CDR2 FYNNEI. The germline V and J ends were trimmed by 4 bases and 4 bases, with 10 bases remaining between them. The CDR3 runs 13 residues. The CDR3 DNA reads TGTGCCAGCAGTGCGGGAGAGAGCTATGGCTACACCTTC. It encodes CASSAGESYGYTF.

V usage is TRBV11-2 and J usage is TRBJ2-1, with 8 bases that match TRBD2. The CDR3 is 16 residues long. V lost 7 bases to trimming and J lost 4 bases; unmatched junction nucleotides: 12. Germline CDR1 SGHAT, CDR2 FQNNGV. The CDR3 sequence: CASNLLLTGGYNEQFF. CDR3 bases: TGTGCCAGCAACCTTCTTTTGACGGGAGGGTACAATGAGCAGTTCTTC. Based on the CDR3 plus reference TRBV11-2 and TRBJ2-1, the full variable domain is EAGVAQSPRYKIIEKRQSVAFWCNPISGHATLYWYQQILGQGPKLLIQFQNNGVVDDSQLPKDRFSAERLKGVDSTLKIQPAKLEDSAVYLCASNLLLTGGYNEQFFGPGTRLTVL.

The rearrangement links TRBV27 to TRBJ2-7, with 9 bases matching TRBD1. V lost 5 bases, J lost 4 bases, and 9 bases stayed unmatched. The CDR3 consists of 15 residues. Germline lookup yields CDR1 MNHEY and CDR2 SMNVEV (reference sequence). CDR3 amino acids: CASSPRTGETYEQYF. In DNA form, the CDR3 reads TGTGCCAGCAGTCCCCGGACAGGGGAAACTTACGAGCAGTACTTC.